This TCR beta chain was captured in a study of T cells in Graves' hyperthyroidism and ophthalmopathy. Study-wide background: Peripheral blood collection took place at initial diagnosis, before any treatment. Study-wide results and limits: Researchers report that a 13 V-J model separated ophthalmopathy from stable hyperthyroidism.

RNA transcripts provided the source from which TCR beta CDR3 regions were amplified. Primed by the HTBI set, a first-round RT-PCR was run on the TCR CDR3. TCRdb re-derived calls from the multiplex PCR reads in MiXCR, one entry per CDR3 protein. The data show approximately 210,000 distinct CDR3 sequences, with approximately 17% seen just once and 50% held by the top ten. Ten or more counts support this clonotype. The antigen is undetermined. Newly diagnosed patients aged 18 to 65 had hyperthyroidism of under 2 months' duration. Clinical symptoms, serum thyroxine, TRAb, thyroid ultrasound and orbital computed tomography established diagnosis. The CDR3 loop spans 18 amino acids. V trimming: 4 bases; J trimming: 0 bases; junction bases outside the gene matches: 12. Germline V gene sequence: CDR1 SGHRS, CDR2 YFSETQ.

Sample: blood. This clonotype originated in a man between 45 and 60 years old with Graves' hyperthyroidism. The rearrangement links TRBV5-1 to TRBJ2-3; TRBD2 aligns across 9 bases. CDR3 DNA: TGCGCCAGCAGCGGGAACGGACTAGCGAGAACTAGCACAGATACGCAGTATTTT. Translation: CASSGNGLARTSTDTQYF.